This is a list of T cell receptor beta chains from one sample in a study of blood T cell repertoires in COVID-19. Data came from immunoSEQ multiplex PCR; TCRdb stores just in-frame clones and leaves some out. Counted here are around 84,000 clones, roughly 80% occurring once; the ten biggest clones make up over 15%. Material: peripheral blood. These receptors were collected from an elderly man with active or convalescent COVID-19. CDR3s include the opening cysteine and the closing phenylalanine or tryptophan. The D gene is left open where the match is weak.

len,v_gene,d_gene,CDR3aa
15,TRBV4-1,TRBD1,CASSQSYRGFEKLFF
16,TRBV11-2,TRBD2,CASSRTSGGTYNEQFF
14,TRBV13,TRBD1,CASSVRDRDYGYTF
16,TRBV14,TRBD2,CASSQSEGGEVDTQYF
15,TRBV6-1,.,CASSEGAYSGNTIYF
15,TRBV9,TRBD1,CASSAKGARDTEAFF
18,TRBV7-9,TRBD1,CASSLREGGAFNPEKLFF
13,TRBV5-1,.,CASSSEAPAEAFF
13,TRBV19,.,CASHSRGNSPLHF
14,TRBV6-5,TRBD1,CASTPGQGAYGYTF
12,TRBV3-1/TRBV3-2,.,CASSFTRETQYF
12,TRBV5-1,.,CASSLDAGELFF
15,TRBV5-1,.,CASSLSLGTDTEAFF
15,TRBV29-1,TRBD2,CSVEFLGGGVDTQYF
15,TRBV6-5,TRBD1,CASSTGTGWNTEAFF
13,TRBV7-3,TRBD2,CASSLTGLAGQYF
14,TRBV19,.,CASSGAASTNVLTF
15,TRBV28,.,CASSSLGATNQPQHF
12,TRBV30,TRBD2,CAWAPRLAGQFF